This TCR beta chain was sequenced during a study of blood T cell repertoires in COVID-19. Study context: From T cells, B-cell-depleted T cells, or PBMCs came the material, which was cDNA or gDNA.

Authors' analysis steps: Estimates of nucleated cell counts were drawn from the amplification of reference gene primers. Measured with immunoSEQ multiplex PCR; TCRdb has only the in-frame clones, and not every one. V, J and clone size are those of that table, while D and trimming were read from the DNA. The table has over 85,000 clones, over 60% seen once. This CDR3 has 13 residues. Trimming left V 7 bases short and J 7 bases short, with 16 bases between. Germline CDR1 LGHNA, CDR2 YNFKEQ. V gene TRBV4-2 combines with J gene TRBJ1-2; maybe TRBD1 (5 bases). Input material: peripheral blood. The source of this sequence is a woman older than 75 with active or convalescent COVID-19. The CDR3 sequence: CASTEPGVAGYTF. The CDR3 nucleotides are TGTGCCAGCACCGAACCGGGGGTCGCTGGCTACACCTTC.